This TCR beta chain was sequenced for a study of cytomegalovirus exposure and HLA in healthy donors. Study-wide points: Analysis was carried out at a later point, and it linked a missense DCLRE1C variant to TCR beta V- and J-gene trimming. Cytomegalovirus association was assigned to about 150 TCR beta chains. Across HLA loci, a later analysis found differing TCR association rates, with DRB1 most and HLA-C fewest. Further analysis, carried out later, found HLA-associated TCR beta chains more clonally expanded than equally common other chains.

Primers included in the PCR were 60 Vbeta and 13 Jbeta primers. Method: immunoSEQ multiplex PCR; TCRdb's copy keeps in-frame clones and lacks some. The sample includes 140,000 or so clones, roughly 9.4% seen only once; the top ten take less than 2%. Germline V gene sequence: CDR1 SGHRS, CDR2 YFSETQ. The CDR3 totals 14 residues. The V end was cut by 6 bases, the J end by 2 bases, with 14 bases between. As to this clone: No antigen is known for it.

This TCR came from a male donor in good health and CMV-seronegative. Sequenced material: PBMCs. The chain combines TRBV5-1 with TRBJ1-1; TRBD1 is a possible D gene (5 bases). CDR3 DNA: TGCGCCAGCAACCCCGCGGGACTAAACACTGAAGCTTTCTTT. Translated, it gives CASNPAGLNTEAFF.